This T cell receptor (beta chain) was profiled in a study of early T cells in non-severe SARS-CoV-2 infection. Overall study context: Sequencing input comprised bulk RNA from unsorted whole blood; chain pairing was not available.

The length of the CDR3 is 13 residues. Trimming left V 1 base short and J 4 bases short, with 8 bases between. Germline lookup yields CDR1 LNHDA and CDR2 SQIVND (reference sequence). Unique molecular identifiers were affixed to single, distinct cDNA molecules. TCRdb ran MiXCR on the 5' RACE reads and lists one entry per CDR3 protein. This sample carries about 60,000 distinct CDR3 sequences, about 11% of them seen once, and the ten largest clones take approximately 3%. The sequences come from whole blood, collected at baseline. The clonotype originates from an adult who was a healthcare worker with PCR-confirmed SARS-CoV-2 infection or an uninfected control (not recorded which). The V gene is TRBV19, the J gene TRBJ2-7; D is possibly TRBD1 (5 bases). CDR3 in amino acids: CASSIGRGYEQYF. The CDR3 region has the DNA TGTGCCAGTAGTATAGGAAGGGGATACGAGCAGTACTTC.